The entry that follows covers one T cell receptor beta chain sequence. This CDR3 is built from 16 residues. Unmatched junction bases numbered 16, after V lost 8 bases and J lost 5 bases. Germline values: CDR1 SNHLY, CDR2 FYNNEI. Study processing details: Reference gene primer amplification gave nucleated cell count estimates. The table came from immunoSEQ multiplex PCR; TCRdb's copy has only in-frame clones and leaves some out. The V and J calls and clone size are taken from that table; D and trimming were inferred from the DNA. This sample has under 250,000 clones, with around three quarters found just once. These data belong to a study of blood T cell repertoires in COVID-19.

The source of this sequence is a woman aged 65 to 85 with acute or convalescent COVID-19. This rearrangement joins TRBV2 to TRBJ1-2; TRBD1 agrees at 8 bases. Material for sequencing was peripheral blood. The CDR3 is CASLSSGQGFIYGYTF. The CDR3 coding sequence is TGTGCCAGCTTGAGCTCTGGACAGGGCTTTATTTATGGCTACACCTTC.